This TCR beta chain was sequenced during a study of metastatic and nonmetastatic thyroid tumors. In the case of this clone: This may arise from a read error, as a much more abundant clone is one base away.

Not a single patient had been given any form of treatment at any point before undergoing thyroid surgery. In the authors' methods: It was from CDR3 differences across clinicopathological groups that a distant-metastasis classifier for papillary thyroid cancer was built. TCRdb re-called clones from the PCR reads using MiXCR. The V and J calls come from TCRdb's annotation, not from the publication. The sample carries around 40,000 clones, approximately 15% recorded once. CDR1 and CDR2 from the germline V gene are SGDLS and YYNGEE. The CDR3 loop spans 16 amino acids. Sequenced: blood. The chain links TRBV9 to TRBJ1-1; possibly TRBD1 for D (5 bases). The receptor was derived from a female donor with papillary thyroid cancer or a benign thyroid nodule (not recorded which). Some clones in this sample may be carry-over from other donors' samples. CDR3: CASSEGPSMMNTEDFF. DNA of the CDR3: TGTGCCAGCAGCGAGGGACCTTCGATGATGAACACTGAAGATTTCTTT.